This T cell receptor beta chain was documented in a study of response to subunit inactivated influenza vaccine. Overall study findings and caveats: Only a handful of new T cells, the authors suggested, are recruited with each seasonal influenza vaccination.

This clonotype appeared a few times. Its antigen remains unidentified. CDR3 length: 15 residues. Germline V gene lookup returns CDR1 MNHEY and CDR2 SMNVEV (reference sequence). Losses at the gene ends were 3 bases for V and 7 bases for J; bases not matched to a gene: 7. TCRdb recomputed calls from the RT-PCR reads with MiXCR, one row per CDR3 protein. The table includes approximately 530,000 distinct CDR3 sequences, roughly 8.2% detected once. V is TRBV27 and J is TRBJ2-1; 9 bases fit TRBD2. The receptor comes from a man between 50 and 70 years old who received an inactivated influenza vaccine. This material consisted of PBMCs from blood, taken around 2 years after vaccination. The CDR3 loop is CASSFPGLAVNEQFF. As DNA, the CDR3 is TGTGCCAGCAGTTTTCCGGGACTAGCTGTTAATGAGCAGTTCTTC.